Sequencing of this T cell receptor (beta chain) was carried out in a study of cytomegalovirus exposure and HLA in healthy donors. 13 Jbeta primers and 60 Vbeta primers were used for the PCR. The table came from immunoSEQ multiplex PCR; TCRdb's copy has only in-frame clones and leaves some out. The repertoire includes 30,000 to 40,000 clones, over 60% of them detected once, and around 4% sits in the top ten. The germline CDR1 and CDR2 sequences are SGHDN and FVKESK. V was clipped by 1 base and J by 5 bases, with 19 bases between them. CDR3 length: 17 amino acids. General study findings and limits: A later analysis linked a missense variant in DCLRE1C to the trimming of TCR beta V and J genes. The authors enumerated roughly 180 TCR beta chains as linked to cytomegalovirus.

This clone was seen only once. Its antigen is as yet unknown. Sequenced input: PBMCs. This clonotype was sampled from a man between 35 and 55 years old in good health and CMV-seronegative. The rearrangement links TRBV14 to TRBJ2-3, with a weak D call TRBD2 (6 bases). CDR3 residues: CASSQVRGGIGRDTQYF. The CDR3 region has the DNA TGTGCCAGCAGCCAAGTGAGGGGAGGAATAGGAAGAGATACGCAGTATTTT. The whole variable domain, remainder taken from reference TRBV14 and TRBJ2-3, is EAGVTQFPSHSVIEKGQTVTLRCDPISGHDNLYWYRRVMGKEIKFLLHFVKESKQDESGMPNNRFLAERTGGTYSTLKVQPAELEDSGVYFCASSQVRGGIGRDTQYFGPGTRLTVL.